This is a list of T cell receptor beta chains from one sample in a study of T cell repertoires in cytomegalovirus infection. TCRdb ran MiXCR on the reads and lists one entry per CDR3 protein. The sample lists hundreds of thousands of distinct CDR3 sequences, about 42% seen once, with approximately 40% in the top ten. Antigens of these TCRs are unknown. The source material was cultured PBMCs, sampled from culture after CMV antigen stimulation. The receptors derive from a human donor in good health (CMV status not recorded). Some clones in this sample may be carry-over from other donors' samples. CDR3s include the opening cysteine and the closing phenylalanine or tryptophan. The D gene is left open where the match is weak. For some rows the clone size is stated as once, few or many, or as a class when expanded; others skip it.

>TRBV7-9|few|TRBD2|TRBJ2-7
TGTGCCAGCAGCGGTAGCGGGGCCTACGAGCAGTACTTC
CASSGSGAYEQYF
>TRBV7-6|.|.|TRBJ2-2
TGTGCCAGCAGCCTAAGCCCTCCCGGGGAGCTGTTTTTT
CASSLSPPGELFF
>TRBV7-9|.|TRBD1|TRBJ1-5
TGTGCCAGCAGCCCTTCCGGGACAGGGGTTCAGCCCCAGCATTTT
CASSPSGTGVQPQHF
>TRBV2|.|.|TRBJ2-3
TGTGCCAGCAACGCAGGTTTAACCCACACAGATACGCAGTATTTT
CASNAGLTHTDTQYF
>TRBV10-2|few|TRBD2|TRBJ2-3
TGCGCCAGCGCTTCGGCTAGCGGGGATACAGATACGCAGTATTTT
CASASASGDTDTQYF
>TRBV7-2|few|.|TRBJ2-5
TGTGCCAGCAGCCCAACTGGTTTTGTTGGCGAGACCCAGTACTTC
CASSPTGFVGETQYF
>TRBV7-2|few|TRBD1|TRBJ1-2
TGTGCCAGCAGCCTTATATGGGACAGGGCTAATGGCTACACCTTC
CASSLIWDRANGYTF
>TRBV20-1|.|.|TRBJ2-3
TGCAGTGCTAGCCGCGGCTCGCCCACAGATACGCAGTATTTT
CSASRGSPTDTQYF
>TRBV11-2|.|.|TRBJ1-2
TGTGCCAGCAGCCCCTACTTAGGGACTAACTATGGCTACACCTTC
CASSPYLGTNYGYTF
>TRBV27|few|.|TRBJ1-6
TGTGCCAGCACCCTCAGGGTTGGGAATTCACCCCTCCACTTT
CASTLRVGNSPLHF
>TRBV7-2|.|.|TRBJ2-1
TGTGCCAGCAGCGTAGGGGGGACTAACAATGAGCAGTTCTTC
CASSVGGTNNEQFF
>TRBV4-3|few|.|TRBJ2-5
TGCGCCAGCAGCCAAGCCCACCGCCAAGAGACCCAGTACTTC
CASSQAHRQETQYF
>TRBV11-2|.|.|TRBJ2-3
TGTGCCAGCAGCTCCGACTTAGTTTTGCGAGATACGCAGTATTTT
CASSSDLVLRDTQYF
>TRBV7-2|.|.|TRBJ1-5
TGTGCCAGCAGCTTAGTAGCGGGCGGTGATCAGCCCCAGCATTTT
CASSLVAGGDQPQHF
>TRBV7-8|.|.|TRBJ1-2
TGTGCCAGCAGCTCATCTCGAATGGGGTATGGCTACACCTTC
CASSSSRMGYGYTF
>TRBV29-1|few|.|TRBJ1-1
TGCAGCGTTGAAGTCCAGGGGAGGAGTGTCACTGAAGCTTTCTTT
CSVEVQGRSVTEAFF
>TRBV7-9|.|.|TRBJ2-1
TGTGCCAGCAGCTTATCAGGGAATCAATACAATGAGCAGTTCTTC
CASSLSGNQYNEQFF
>TRBV12-3/TRBV12-4|few|.|TRBJ1-4
TGTGCCAGCACCCTACGGACAGACACCGAAAAACTGTTTTTT
CASTLRTDTEKLFF
>TRBV2|few|.|TRBJ2-5
TGTGCCAGCAGTGGGGACTTGCGGGAGACCCAGTACTTC
CASSGDLRETQYF
>TRBV12-3/TRBV12-4|few|.|TRBJ1-1
TGTGCCAGCAGTTTATGGGATTCGGGTTTAGCTTTCTTT
CASSLWDSGLAFF
>TRBV28|.|TRBD2|TRBJ2-1
TGTGCCAGCAGTTTCCCTCAGCGGGGGGGTTTGAATGAGCAGTTCTTC
CASSFPQRGGLNEQFF
>TRBV12-3/TRBV12-4|.|TRBD2|TRBJ2-7
TGTGCCAGCAGCTTAGCGGGTCCGCGGAGAGAGCAGTACTTC
CASSLAGPRREQYF
>TRBV4-3|few|.|TRBJ1-4
TGCGCCAGCAGCCAAGGGGTATACGGAAATGAAAAACTGTTTTTT
CASSQGVYGNEKLFF
>TRBV12-3/TRBV12-4|few|.|TRBJ2-2
TGTGCCAGCAGAACAGGGTTCCCGAACACCGGGGAGCTGTTTTTT
CASRTGFPNTGELFF
>TRBV12-3/TRBV12-4|.|.|TRBJ1-6
TGTGCCAGCAGTTTGGGGCAGGTCTATAATTCACCCCTCCACTTT
CASSLGQVYNSPLHF
>TRBV5-1|once|.|TRBJ2-5
TGCGCCAGCAGCTTGGGGAGACAAGAAGAGACCCAGTACTTC
CASSLGRQEETQYF
>TRBV10-3|few|TRBD2|TRBJ2-3
TGTGCCATCAGTGATAGCGGGGACGGCACAGATACGCAGTATTTT
CAISDSGDGTDTQYF
>TRBV6-6|.|.|TRBJ1-2
TGTGCCAGCAGCGAACTACAAGAGTACTATGGCTACACCTTC
CASSELQEYYGYTF
>TRBV18|.|TRBD2|TRBJ2-3
TGTGCCAGCTCACCCCTAAGCGGGGGGACAGATACGCAGTATTTT
CASSPLSGGTDTQYF
>TRBV6-6|.|.|TRBJ2-3
TGTGCCAGCTCGGGGGACCAACAGTCTAGTGGGGGTACGCAGTATTTT
CASSGDQQSSGGTQYF
>TRBV7-8|.|.|TRBJ1-5
TGTGCCAGCAGCCAGAACAGGGTTTATAGCAATCAGCCCCAGCATTTT
CASSQNRVYSNQPQHF
>TRBV4-1|.|.|TRBJ2-3
TGCGCCAGCAGCTCCCACCCCGCGGGCACAGATACGCAGTATTTT
CASSSHPAGTDTQYF
>TRBV11-2|once|TRBD2|TRBJ2-2
TGTGCCAGCAACTCCGGGGCGGGAGTACCCGGGGAGCTGTTTTTT
CASNSGAGVPGELFF
>TRBV20-1|once|TRBD1|TRBJ2-3
TGCAGTGCTGGCCCACAGGGGGCGGCTACAGATACGCAGTATTTT
CSAGPQGAATDTQYF
>TRBV12-3/TRBV12-4|once|.|TRBJ1-5
TGTGCCAGCAGTTTAGTCGGGAGGACCAGCAATCAGCCCCAGCATTTT
CASSLVGRTSNQPQHF
>TRBV6-5|once|TRBD2|TRBJ2-7
TGTGCCAGCAGCCGACTAGCGGGGGGGCGTCACGAGCAGTACTTC
CASSRLAGGRHEQYF
>TRBV12-3/TRBV12-4|.|.|TRBJ2-3
TGTGCCAGCAGCGAAAGTAGTAGAGGGGGGGATACGCAGTATTTT
CASSESSRGGDTQYF
>TRBV7-9|few|.|TRBJ2-5
TGTGCCAGCAGCCATCCTGTCGAGGCAGAGACCCAGTACTTC
CASSHPVEAETQYF
>TRBV27|few|.|TRBJ1-6
TGTGCCAGCAGTCCAATCGAGAGTTCACCCCTCCACTTT
CASSPIESSPLHF
>TRBV19|.|TRBD1|TRBJ2-2
TGTGCCAGTAGTACGATTACAGGGGCTCCCCGGGGGGAGCTGTTTTTT
CASSTITGAPRGELFF
>TRBV7-8|.|TRBD2|TRBJ2-3
TGTGCCAGCAGCGTACTAGCGGGGGACACAGATACGCAGTATTTT
CASSVLAGDTDTQYF
>TRBV4-1|few|.|TRBJ1-1
TGCGCCAGCAGCCAAGAGCCCTCTTTAGGCACTGAAGCTTTCTTT
CASSQEPSLGTEAFF
>TRBV6-1|few|.|TRBJ1-1
TGTGCCAGCAGTCACAGGCAGAACACTGAAGCTTTCTTT
CASSHRQNTEAFF
>TRBV7-2|many|.|TRBJ1-6
TGTGCCAGCAGCTTATGGTCAGGGTATAATTCACCCCTCCACTTT
CASSLWSGYNSPLHF
>TRBV28|few|.|TRBJ1-2
TGTGCCAGCAGTTTTCCGACTAGCGAGATAAACACCTTC
CASSFPTSEINTF
>TRBV30|.|.|TRBJ1-2
TGTGCCTTCTGGGGGCTTGACTATGGCTACACCTTC
CAFWGLDYGYTF
>TRBV19|.|TRBD1|TRBJ2-1
TGTGCCAGTACCCCGGGACAGGGAGGCGTCGATGAGCAGTTCTTC
CASTPGQGGVDEQFF
>TRBV6-1|many|TRBD1|TRBJ1-1
TGTGCCAGCAGTGAAATGTGGGGACAGGGGGCAAGGTCGTTTGAAGCTTTCTTT
CASSEMWGQGARSFEAFF
>TRBV12-3/TRBV12-4|few|.|TRBJ2-2
TGTGCCAGCAGCCCTCGAGGGCCTGGAACCGGGGAGCTGTTTTTT
CASSPRGPGTGELFF
>TRBV5-3|once|.|TRBJ1-2
TGTGCCAGCAGCTTGGTACCGGATGACTATGGCTACACCTTC
CASSLVPDDYGYTF
>TRBV7-6|many|.|TRBJ1-1
TGTGCCAGCAGCTTATCAGGCGGAAACACTGAAGCTTTCTTT
CASSLSGGNTEAFF
>TRBV7-6|many|.|TRBJ1-1
TGTGCCAGCAGCTTGCTAACAGCCCCAAACACTGAAGCTTTCTTT
CASSLLTAPNTEAFF
>TRBV4-2|.|TRBD2|TRBJ2-2
TGTGCCAGCAGCCCCCGGACTAGCGGGGTGAACACCGGGGAGCTGTTTTTT
CASSPRTSGVNTGELFF